The 14 T cell receptor beta chains below were found in one sample sequenced in a study of Ad26.COV2.S vaccination and SARS-CoV-2 variants. TCRdb's table, derived via immunoSEQ multiplex PCR, lists solely in-frame clones and lacks some. The sample gives hundreds of thousands of clones, around 90% of which show up once; nearly 1.5% is in the top ten. As for treatment: around 19 received Ad26.COV2.S at low or high dose, single or two shots; about five received placebo; per-sample allocation not given. Sample collection was performed on day 63 after the first vaccine or placebo injection. The sequenced sample was peripheral blood, obtained in a trial of Ad26.COV2.S vaccine versus placebo. Every receptor here comes from a person between 18 and 65 years old who received the Ad26.COV2.S COVID-19 vaccine or a placebo.

The rearrangement links TRBV10-2 to TRBJ2-1; D perhaps matches TRBD2 (6 bases). The CDR3 has 15 residues. Germline values: CDR1 WSHSY, CDR2 SAAADI. V was trimmed by 3 bases and J by 3 bases, leaving 12 bases between them. This chain's CDR3 is CASSDRDLYYNEQFF. In nucleotides, the CDR3 is TGCGCCAGCAGTGATAGGGACTTGTACTACAATGAGCAGTTCTTC.

The chain carries TRBV7-9 and TRBJ2-1; weak D call: TRBD2 (6 bases). Germline CDR1 is SEHNR and CDR2 is FQNEAQ (reference sequence). This CDR3 contains 12 residues. V shed 4 bases and J shed 10 bases, with 11 bases lying between them. CDR3 loop: CASSSQRGEQFF. CDR3 nucleotides: TGTGCCAGCAGCTCCCAACGGGGGGAGCAGTTCTTC. Full variable domain (outside the CDR3, taken from reference TRBV7-9 and TRBJ2-1): DTGVSQNPRHKITKRGQNVTFRCDPISEHNRLYWYRQTLGQGPEFLTYFQNEAQLEKSRLLSDRFSAERPKGSFSTLEIQRTEQGDSAMYLCASSSQRGEQFFGPGTRLTVL.

DNA of the CDR3: TGTGCCAGCAGCCTTAGCGGTTCCTACGAGCAGTACTTC. Translation gives CASSLSGSYEQYF. The chain uses TRBV11-2 and TRBJ2-7; weak D call: TRBD2 (6 bases). Germline V gene data show CDR1 as SGHAT and CDR2 as FQNNGV. The CDR3 runs to 13 residues. Between the trimmed V and J ends, which lost 5 bases and 1 base, there was a span of 9 bases.

The chain combines TRBV24-1 with TRBJ2-5; TRBD1 is a possible D gene (5 bases). Trimming took off 7 bases at V and 1 base at J, with 6 bases between the two ends. Germline values: CDR1 KGHDR, CDR2 SFDVKD. CDR3 length equals 12 residues. The CDR3 sequence is CATRDSQETQYF. CDR3 nucleotides: TGTGCCACCAGAGACAGCCAAGAGACCCAGTACTTC.

V and J are TRBV5-1 and TRBJ2-2; 8 bases match TRBD1. Per germline, CDR1 SGHRS and CDR2 YFSETQ. The CDR3 spans 16 residues. V shed 0 bases, J shed 6 bases, and the junction held 7 bases outside the gene matches. For the CDR3, the DNA is TGCGCCAGCAGCTTGGCCCCCGAGACAGGGGCCGGGGAGCTGTTTTTT. Protein product: CASSLAPETGAGELFF.

The chain links TRBV2 to TRBJ2-3; no clear D. V lost 8 bases, J lost 5 bases, and 8 bases lay in between. CDR1 is SNHLY, CDR2 FYNNEI, per germline. The CDR3 is 11 residues long. The CDR3 nucleotides read TGTGCCAGCGGTCGGCGAGATACGCAGTATTTT. Its translation: CASGRRDTQYF.

The chain recombines TRBV18 with TRBJ2-7; TRBD2 agrees at 8 bases. The CDR3 consists of 15 residues. CDR1 KGHSH and CDR2 LQKENI come from the germline V gene. V was clipped by 6 bases and J by 3 bases; unmatched bases: 10. The CDR3 here is CASSRGGENLYEQYF. CDR3 sequence (DNA): TGTGCCAGCTCCCGGGGGGGGGAAAACCTCTACGAGCAGTACTTC.

V and J are TRBV20-1 and TRBJ2-1; D might be TRBD2 (6 bases). Germline V gene lookup returns CDR1 DFQATT and CDR2 SNEGSKA (reference sequence). Trimming left V 1 base short and J 14 bases short, with 12 bases between. The length of the CDR3 is 11 residues. CDR3 nucleotides: TGCAGTGCTAGAGTTCGGCGGGGAAAGTTCTTC. Translation: CSARVRRGKFF.

The V and J genes are TRBV12-5 and TRBJ1-2; D is uncertain. V shed 6 bases and J shed 4 bases, with 12 bases lying between them. CDR3 length equals 13 residues. The germline gives CDR1 LGHNT, CDR2 FRNRAP. CDR3 in amino acids: CASGGGPVYGYTF. The CDR3 DNA follows: TGTGCTAGTGGAGGAGGGCCCGTCTATGGCTACACCTTC.

V and J are TRBV24-1 and TRBJ1-1, with D tentatively TRBD1 (6 bases). This CDR3 is built from 16 residues. V lost 4 bases, J lost 1 base, and 15 bases lay in between. Germline-derived CDR1 and CDR2 are KGHDR and SFDVKD. CDR3 DNA sequence: TGTGCCACCAGTGAGGTGAGACAGGACGGGAACACTGAAGCTTTCTTT. This sequence encodes CATSEVRQDGNTEAFF.

The rearrangement joins TRBV7-6 to TRBJ2-1; the D gene could be TRBD1 or TRBD2 (6 bases each). Germline loops: CDR1 SGHVS, CDR2 FNYEAQ. CDR3 length equals 16 residues. V was pared by 7 bases and J by 2 bases, with 18 bases between. This CDR3 is CASTKDWGAPYNEQFF. CDR3 DNA: TGTGCCAGCACGAAGGACTGGGGGGCCCCCTACAATGAGCAGTTCTTC. The whole variable domain, remainder taken from reference TRBV7-6 and TRBJ2-1, is GAGVSQSPRYKVTKRGQDVALRCDPISGHVSLYWYRQALGQGPEFLTYFNYEAQQDKSGLPNDRFSAERPEGSISTLTIQRTEQRDSAMYRCASTKDWGAPYNEQFFGPGTRLTVL.

This clone appeared once. The same CDR3 arises from other DNA sequences in this sample as well. The rearrangement links TRBV3-1 (or the pseudogene TRBV3-2) to TRBJ2-7; 9 bases are a match to TRBD1. Germline V gene data show CDR1 as LGHDT and CDR2 as YNNKEL (reference sequence). The CDR3 consists of 14 residues. The V and J ends lost 3 bases and 3 bases, in that order; junction bases with no gene match: 3. DNA for the CDR3: TGTGCCAGCAGCCACGGGACAGGGAACTACGAGCAGTACTTC. It encodes CASSHGTGNYEQYF.

The CDR3 bases are TGTGCCACCAGCCCCTCGGAGACCCAGTACTTC. This gives the protein CATSPSETQYF. The chain links TRBV6-6 to TRBJ2-5; no reliable D call. CDR1 and CDR2 (germline): MNHNY, SVGAGI (reference sequence). Deletions cut 10 bases from V and 5 bases from J, with 11 bases between. The CDR3 loop spans 11 amino acids.

This clone has only a few counts. This sequence joins TRBV12-5 and TRBJ2-1; TRBD1 matches at 10 bases. With 0 bases clipped from V and 5 bases from J, the junction kept 16 bases outside the gene matches. The CDR3 sequence is 20 residues long. Germline CDR1 LGHNT, CDR2 FRNRAP. The chain's CDR3 is CASGLVRWDRGAQQNNEQFF. CDR3 in DNA: TGTGCTAGTGGTTTGGTACGGTGGGACAGGGGCGCCCAGCAAAACAATGAGCAGTTCTTC.